These 25 T cell receptor beta chains were all obtained from the same sample, sequenced in a study of CD8+ T cells in alopecia areata. Sequencing used cDNA as its template, made by extracting RNA and reverse transcribing it. The table came from immunoSEQ multiplex PCR; TCRdb's copy has only in-frame clones and leaves some out. In the table there are fewer than 150,000 clones, 58% of which are singletons. The starting material was CD4+ T cells sorted from blood, obtained at week 0. Receptors were obtained from a human donor with alopecia areata.

The chain joins TRBV7-2 to TRBJ1-5; D remains unclear. Trimming cost V 5 bases and J 6 bases, with 11 bases left between them. CDR3 length: 13 amino acids. From germline, CDR1 is SGHTA and CDR2 FQGNSA. In DNA, the CDR3 is TGTGCCAGCAGCCCCACAAGAGGTCAGCCCCAGCATTTT. This gives the protein CASSPTRGQPQHF. Full variable domain (outside the CDR3, taken from reference TRBV7-2 and TRBJ1-5): GAGVSQSPSNKVTEKGKDVELRCDPISGHTALYWYRQSLGQGLEFLIYFQGNSAPDKSGLPSDRFSAERTGGSVSTLTIQRTQQEDSAVYLCASSPTRGQPQHFGDGTRLSIL.

The genes are TRBV5-1 and TRBJ2-2; TRBD1 aligns across 10 bases. V was pared by 2 bases and J by 7 bases, with 5 bases of the junction left unmatched. This CDR3 region has 15 residues. Germline loops: CDR1 SGHRS, CDR2 YFSETQ. In DNA form, the CDR3 reads TGCGCCAGCAGCTTAGGGACAGGGGACGTCGGGGAGCTGTTTTTT. Translation: CASSLGTGDVGELFF.

The chain combines TRBV7-3 with TRBJ2-1; D is perhaps TRBD2 (6 bases). This CDR3 is built from 15 residues. V was trimmed by 2 bases and J by 4 bases, leaving 12 bases between them. The germline gives CDR1 SGHTA, CDR2 FQGTGA. As DNA, the CDR3 is TGTGCCAGCAGCTTAGGGACTGGAACGTACAATGAGCAGTTCTTC. Translating gives CASSLGTGTYNEQFF.

The V and J genes are TRBV7-2 and TRBJ1-2; 7 positions agree with TRBD1. Germline V gene lookup returns CDR1 SGHTA and CDR2 FQGNSA. V lost 4 bases, J lost 4 bases, and 6 bases stayed unmatched. This CDR3 comprises 14 residues. The DNA of the CDR3 is TGTGCCAGCAGCTCAGGGGGAGGAATCTATGGCTACACCTTC. It encodes CASSSGGGIYGYTF.

This chain connects TRBV5-4 to TRBJ2-3; 10 bases are a match to TRBD2. This CDR3 is 19 amino acids long. V lost 0 bases, J lost 1 base, and 11 bases stayed unmatched. Germline-derived CDR1 and CDR2 are SGHNT and YYREEE (reference sequence). The CDR3 bases are TGTGCCAGCAGCTTGGCCCTCTTTCCGCTAGCGGGGGGCACAGATACGCAGTATTTT. Translated, it gives CASSLALFPLAGGTDTQYF.

This clone came up a few times. The chain combines TRBV5-1 with TRBJ2-5; the D gene could be TRBD1 or TRBD2 (5 bases each). Trimming left V 4 bases short and J 5 bases short, with 15 bases between. This CDR3 region has 14 residues. CDR1 is SGHRS and CDR2 is YFSETQ in the germline V gene. The DNA of the CDR3 is TGCGCCAGCAGCCCGGGACGGGTAGATGAGACCCAGTACTTC. Translating gives CASSPGRVDETQYF.

The gene calls are TRBV7-2 and TRBJ2-7; D is uncertain. Germline V gene data show CDR1 as SGHTA and CDR2 as FQGNSA. Trimming took 3 bases from V and 2 from J, leaving 11 bases between them. This CDR3 has 14 residues. CDR3 sequence: CASSLVKGPYEQYF. In nucleotides, the CDR3 is TGTGCCAGCAGCTTGGTGAAAGGTCCCTACGAGCAGTACTTC. The full variable domain, with the rest looked up from reference TRBV7-2 and TRBJ2-7, is GAGVSQSPSNKVTEKGKDVELRCDPISGHTALYWYRQSLGQGLEFLIYFQGNSAPDKSGLPSDRFSAERTGGSVSTLTIQRTQQEDSAVYLCASSLVKGPYEQYFGPGTRLTVT.

The V gene is TRBV19, the J gene TRBJ1-5, with 10 nucleotides matching TRBD1. V gave up 7 bases and J gave up 7 bases; unmatched junction bases: 7. The CDR3 is 14 residues long. From germline, CDR1 is LNHDA and CDR2 SQIVND (reference sequence). The chain's CDR3 is CASNPGQGKQPQHF. The CDR3 DNA sequence: TGTGCCAGTAACCCGGGACAGGGGAAGCAGCCCCAGCATTTT.

In its sample, this clone was seen a few times. This chain uses TRBV29-1 with TRBJ2-2; perhaps TRBD2 as D (5 bases). V gave up 7 bases and J gave up 3 bases, with 15 bases separating them. The CDR3 totals 14 residues. The germline V gene has CDR1 SQVTM and CDR2 ANQGSEA. The CDR3 region is CSARIRRDTGELFF. The CDR3, as DNA: TGCAGCGCCCGGATTCGGCGGGACACCGGGGAGCTGTTTTTT.

The chain recombines TRBV7-9 with TRBJ2-3; D not certain. Between the trimmed V and J ends, which lost 1 base and 8 bases, there was a span of 10 bases. CDR3 length: 13 residues. CDR1 is SEHNR, CDR2 FQNEAQ, per germline (reference sequence). CDR3 sequence (DNA): TGTGCCAGCAGCTTAGGACCCGCCGTTACGCAGTATTTT. This gives the protein CASSLGPAVTQYF.

The rearrangement links TRBV5-6 to TRBJ1-4; weak D call: TRBD1 (5 bases). Germline V gives CDR1 SGHDT, CDR2 YYEEEE. This CDR3 contains 17 residues. V was cut by 3 bases and J by 6 bases, with 21 bases left in between. CDR3 loop: CASSWRGRGPWDEKLFF. As DNA, the CDR3 is TGTGCCAGCAGCTGGCGCGGGAGGGGCCCATGGGATGAAAAACTGTTTTTT.

The CDR3 bases are TGTGCCAGCAGTGTCGCGGGTGGTGGCAATCAGCCCCAGCATTTT. Translated, it gives CASSVAGGGNQPQHF. The chain uses TRBV2 and TRBJ1-5; D not resolved. Germline V gene sequence: CDR1 SNHLY, CDR2 FYNNEI. The CDR3 totals 15 residues. Trimming cost V 4 bases and J 2 bases, with 12 bases left between them.

This clone was observed once. The DNA of the CDR3 is TGTGCCAGCAGTGTACAAGGCCAGGGCGGCTATGGCTACACCTTC. Translated: CASSVQGQGGYGYTF. V and J are TRBV2 and TRBJ1-2, with D possibly TRBD1 on 5 matching bases. CDR3 length equals 15 residues. V dropped 4 bases and J dropped 4 bases, with 16 bases sitting between them. Germline V gene lookup returns CDR1 SNHLY and CDR2 FYNNEI.

This clone was seen once. This chain links TRBV6-1 with TRBJ1-1, with 10 bases identical to TRBD1. CDR3 length: 13 residues. CDR1 and CDR2 (germline): MNHNS, SASEGT. The ends lost 4 bases at V and 10 bases at J; junction bases unmatched: 6. DNA of the CDR3: TGTGCCAGCAGTGGCCCGGGACAGGGGCGAGCTTTCTTT. Translated, it gives CASSGPGQGRAFF.

The chain employs TRBV10-3 and TRBJ2-7, with D possibly matching TRBD1 (6 bases). The CDR3 runs 12 residues. V shed 7 bases and J shed 4 bases, with 11 bases lying between them. Germline V gene data show CDR1 as ENHRY and CDR2 as SYGVKD. In nucleotides, the CDR3 is TGTGCCATCAAGGGGGATAGTTACGAGCAGTACTTC. The encoded protein is CAIKGDSYEQYF.

This chain connects TRBV4-2 to TRBJ2-7; 7 bases map to TRBD1. Germline V gene sequence: CDR1 LGHNA, CDR2 YNFKEQ. The CDR3 is 17 amino acids. Losses at the gene ends were 5 bases for V and 6 bases for J; bases not matched to a gene: 19. CDR3 region: CASSSQGLGTEPREQYF. The DNA for the CDR3 is TGTGCCAGCAGCTCGCAAGGGCTCGGGACAGAGCCCCGCGAGCAGTACTTC.

In this sample, this clone turned up a few times. This chain uses TRBV19 with TRBJ1-5, with TRBD1 as a possible D gene (5 bases). Germline lookup yields CDR1 LNHDA and CDR2 SQIVND (reference sequence). The CDR3 consists of 12 residues. V was shortened by 10 bases and J by 0 bases, with 7 bases between the two germline ends. CDR3 sequence: CATQGSNQPQHF. CDR3 nucleotide sequence: TGTGCCACCCAGGGTAGCAATCAGCCCCAGCATTTT. The variable domain in full, completed from reference TRBV19 and TRBJ1-5, reads DGGITQSPKYLFRKEGQNVTLSCEQNLNHDAMYWYRQDPGQGLRLIYYSQIVNDFQKGDIAEGYSVSREKKESFPLTVTSAQKNPTAFYLCATQGSNQPQHFGDGTRLSIL.

This clone appeared a few times. V gene TRBV7-3 combines with J gene TRBJ2-2, with 12 bases that match TRBD2. CDR3 length: 15 amino acids. Germline CDR1 and CDR2: SGHTA and FQGTGA. The V segment lost 5 bases and the J segment 5 bases; nucleotides outside the gene matches: 3. The CDR3 spells CASSTGLAGTGELFF. The CDR3 DNA sequence: TGTGCCAGCAGCACCGGACTAGCGGGGACCGGGGAGCTGTTTTTT.

This clone was counted a few times. V gene TRBV5-4 combines with J gene TRBJ2-2; 7 bases agree with TRBD1. The CDR3 length is 15 residues. Germline V CDR1 and CDR2: SGHNT, YYREEE (reference sequence). V was pared by 3 bases and J by 2 bases, with 4 bases of the junction left unmatched. CDR3 region: CASSSGTANTGELFF. The CDR3 DNA sequence: TGTGCCAGCAGCTCGGGGACAGCCAACACCGGGGAGCTGTTTTTT. Filled out from reference TRBV5-4 and TRBJ2-2, the complete variable domain reads ETGVTQSPTHLIKTRGQQVTLRCSSQSGHNTVSWYQQALGQGPQFIFQYYREEENGRGNFPPRFSGLQFPNYSSELNVNALELDDSALYLCASSSGTANTGELFFGEGSRLTVL.

V usage is TRBV7-8 and J usage is TRBJ2-7; the match to TRBD1 covers 9 bases. This CDR3 spans 14 amino acids. Germline-derived CDR1 and CDR2 are SGHVS and FQNEAQ. J gave up 0 bases and V 7 bases, and 4 bases lay outside the gene matches. In nucleotides, the CDR3 is TGTGCCAGCAACCGGGACAGGGCCTCCTACGAGCAGTACTTC. It translates to CASNRDRASYEQYF.

The V call is TRBV14, the J call TRBJ2-3; tentative D call: TRBD2 (5 bases). The CDR3 consists of 14 residues. V gave up 1 base and J gave up 5 bases, with 10 bases separating them. Germline CDR1 SGHDN, CDR2 FVKESK. The CDR3 coding sequence is TGTGCCAGCAGCCAAGCCGGGGTCGGAGATACGCAGTATTTT. Translated, it gives CASSQAGVGDTQYF.

This clone turned up a few times. CDR3 in amino acids: CASSRSSYYEQYF. CDR3 in DNA: TGTGCCAGCAGCCGATCCTCCTACTACGAGCAGTACTTC. The chain has TRBV7-2 and TRBJ2-7, with D hard to call. Looked up from germline, CDR1 is SGHTA and CDR2 is FQGNSA. The CDR3 runs 13 residues. The V gene lost 5 bases and the J gene lost 3 bases, with 11 bases spanning the gap.

The chain joins TRBV5-4 to TRBJ2-3; unclear D gene. The CDR3 totals 12 residues. Per germline, CDR1 SGHNT and CDR2 YYREEE (reference sequence). Deletions cut 0 bases from V and 7 bases from J, with 6 bases between. The CDR3 bases are TGTGCCAGCAGCTTGGGTGCAAATACGCAGTATTTT. Residues: CASSLGANTQYF.

Comment on this clone: Other DNA sequences in the same sample also yield this CDR3. V is TRBV7-9 and J is TRBJ2-5, with 12 bases lining up with TRBD1. Trimming removed 1 base from V and 4 bases from J; junction bases left unmatched: 1. This CDR3 is built from 15 residues. Germline lookup yields CDR1 SEHNR and CDR2 FQNEAQ (reference sequence). CDR3 protein: CASSLGDRGRETQYF. The CDR3 DNA reads as TGTGCCAGCAGCTTAGGGGACAGGGGGCGAGAGACCCAGTACTTC.

The genes are TRBV29-1 and TRBJ2-7, with 9 nucleotides matching TRBD1. Germline CDR1 SQVTM, CDR2 ANQGSEA. The CDR3 loop spans 13 amino acids. V lost 6 bases to trimming and J lost 4 bases; unmatched junction nucleotides: 7. CDR3 DNA: TGCAGCGTCGAGGGACAGGGTATGTACGAGCAGTACTTC. Translation gives CSVEGQGMYEQYF.